Following are 22 T cell receptor beta chains from one sample sequenced in a study of T cells in Graves' hyperthyroidism and ophthalmopathy. It was RNA transcripts that yielded the amplified TCR beta CDR3 regions. First-round RT-PCR of the TCR CDR3 relied on the HTBI primer set. Each CDR3 protein gets one entry after TCRdb re-called the multiplex PCR reads with MiXCR. The table includes more than 350,000 distinct CDR3 sequences, roughly 15% detected once. Sequencing used blood. The origin of the receptors is a woman aged 55-75 years with Graves' ophthalmopathy.

This chain connects TRBV7-2 to TRBJ2-7, with TRBD2 matching 14 bases. CDR1 is SGHTA and CDR2 is FQGNSA in the germline V gene. V was pared by 5 bases and J by 0 bases, with 3 bases of the junction left unmatched. The CDR3 loop spans 16 amino acids. CDR3 nucleotide sequence: TGTGCCAGCAGCGAGACTAGCGGGAGGGCCTCCTACGAGCAGTACTTC. Translated, it gives CASSETSGRASYEQYF.

This clonotype was found a few times. This chain links TRBV27 with TRBJ1-6; a possible D gene is TRBD1 (5 bases). With 4 bases removed from V and 14 bases from J, the gap between germline ends came to 21 bases. The germline V gene has CDR1 MNHEY and CDR2 SMNVEV (reference sequence). The CDR3 runs to 15 residues. Written as DNA, the CDR3 is TGTGCCAGCAGTTCCTGGGACGGCCGGGGTTGGGCCCTCCACTTT. Protein product: CASSSWDGRGWALHF.

This clonotype was counted between two and nine times. The chain employs TRBV20-1 and TRBJ2-1; TRBD2 agrees at 7 bases. The CDR3 extends over 12 amino acids. Trimming at V came to 3 bases and at J to 9 bases, leaving 5 bases not matched to a gene. Germline V gene lookup returns CDR1 DFQATT and CDR2 SNEGSKA (reference sequence). In nucleotides, the CDR3 is TGCAGTGCTAGGAACCTAGCGGTTGAGCAGTTCTTC. It encodes CSARNLAVEQFF.

Remarks on this clonotype: This may be a read error: a much more frequent sequence differs by one nucleotide. The chain links TRBV5-1 to TRBJ1-2; D not resolved. Germline values: CDR1 SGHRS, CDR2 YFSETQ. CDR3 length: 14 amino acids. This CDR3 reads CAGSLSAGIDGYTF. The CDR3 bases are TGCGCCGGCAGCTTATCGGCAGGTATTGATGGCTACACCTTC.

The rearrangement joins TRBV9 to TRBJ2-3; D gene ambiguous. Germline values: CDR1 SGDLS, CDR2 YYNGEE. This CDR3 region has 11 residues. Trimming shortened V by 1 base and J by 5 bases, and 2 bases separated the two germline ends. CDR3 loop: CASSVKDTQYF. Written as DNA, the CDR3 is TGTGCCAGCAGCGTAAAAGATACGCAGTATTTT.

This clonotype came up many times. The genes are TRBV4-1 and TRBJ2-1, with TRBD1 matching 10 bases. The J segment lost 9 bases and the V segment lost 0 bases, leaving 8 bases of the junction unmatched. CDR1 and CDR2 (germline): MGHRA, YSYEKL. CDR3 length: 16 residues. DNA of the CDR3: TGCGCCAGCAGCCAAGAGGGACAGGGGTATATCAGTGAGCAGTTCTTC. As protein: CASSQEGQGYISEQFF.

About this clonotype: This may come from a read error, since a much larger clone is one base off. J is TRBJ1-6 and V is TRBV5-1, with D perhaps matching TRBD1 (5 bases). The CDR3 extends over 17 amino acids. The germline V gene encodes CDR1 SGHRS and CDR2 YFSETQ. Trimming took 2 bases from V and 7 from J, leaving 19 bases between them. CDR3 sequence reads: CASSFRQGRQGNSPLHF. CDR3 DNA: TGCGCCAGCAGCTTCCGACAAGGGCGGCAGGGAAATTCACCCCTCCACTTT.

This sequence joins TRBV5-8 and TRBJ2-5; a possible D gene is TRBD2 (5 bases). The CDR3 consists of 13 residues. V lost 7 bases and J 1 base, leaving 11 bases between the germline ends. Germline lookup yields CDR1 SGHTS and CDR2 YDEGEE. CDR3 residues: CASSPSGQETQYF. The CDR3 bases are TGTGCCAGCTCCCCCAGCGGCCAAGAGACCCAGTACTTC.

The sample holds a few counts of this clonotype. The chain recombines TRBV3-1 with TRBJ2-7; D is uncertain. CDR1 is LGHDT, CDR2 YNNKEL, per germline (reference sequence). Trimming removed 3 bases from V and 8 bases from J, with 17 bases in between. The CDR3 runs to 14 residues. DNA for the CDR3: TGTGCCAGCAGCCACGACGGCAGTCCGGCGCAGCAGTACTTC. It specifies CASSHDGSPAQQYF.

A remark on this clonotype: Since a much larger clone is just one base distant, this may be a read error. This rearrangement joins TRBV28 to TRBJ1-4; TRBD1 might be the D (5 bases). The CDR3 runs to 15 residues. Germline CDR1 is MDHEN and CDR2 is SYDVKM. DNA of the CDR3: TGTGCCAGCAGACCCCAGGGTGCAACTAATGGAAAACTGTTTTTT. It encodes CASRPQGATNGKLFF.

DNA for the CDR3: TGTGCCAGCAGTGATATGTGGGAGCAGTACTTC. Protein sequence: CASSDMWEQYF. The gene calls are TRBV25-1 and TRBJ2-7; D gene uncertain. Between the trimmed V and J ends, which lost 3 bases and 7 bases, there was a span of 7 bases. The CDR3 runs 11 residues. Germline CDR1 MGHDK, CDR2 SYGVNS.

A few counts support this clonotype. J is TRBJ2-2 and V is TRBV19; D is perhaps TRBD2 (5 bases). The CDR3 length is 15 residues. Germline assignment: CDR1 LNHDA and CDR2 SQIVND (reference sequence). V was pared by 4 bases and J by 1 base, with 10 bases between. Written as DNA, the CDR3 is TGTGCCAGTAGTAGGCGACTACAGAACACCGGGGAGCTGTTTTTT. It codes for CASSRRLQNTGELFF.

This clonotype occurred many times. An end of the junction differs from the germline gene, which may be a read error. The chain has TRBV30 and TRBJ2-6, with D perhaps TRBD1 (6 bases). Germline V gene lookup returns CDR1 GTSNPN and CDR2 SVGIG (reference sequence). The CDR3 has 12 residues. The CDR3 bases are TGCCAGGGGAGCTCTGGGGCCAACGTCCTGACTTTC. It is translated as CQGSSGANVLTF.

This clonotype was counted between two and nine times. V and J are TRBV7-6 and TRBJ2-7; perhaps TRBD2 as D (6 bases). The germline V gene has CDR1 SGHVS and CDR2 FNYEAQ. V lost 4 bases to trimming and J lost 7 bases, with 14 bases between them. This CDR3 is built from 13 residues. In DNA, the CDR3 is TGTGCCAGCAGCTCCGGGTCAGGAGGGGAGCAGTACTTC. Translated: CASSSGSGGEQYF.

V gene TRBV5-5 combines with J gene TRBJ2-1, with D uncertain. Trimming left V 0 bases short and J 1 base short, with 14 bases between. This CDR3 has 17 amino acids. CDR1 is SGHKS and CDR2 is YYEKEE in the germline V gene (reference sequence). The DNA of the CDR3 is TGTGCCAGCAGCTTGGAGGCGATCAAGAGGTCCTACAATGAGCAGTTCTTC. This sequence encodes CASSLEAIKRSYNEQFF.

A single count supports this clonotype. A read error may explain this, as a much larger clone is one base away. The V call is TRBV5-1, the J call TRBJ2-1, with 7 bases fitting TRBD2. The CDR3 runs 15 residues. V dropped 0 bases and J dropped 10; count of bases not matched to a gene: 10. Germline lookup yields CDR1 SGHRS and CDR2 YFSETQ. The CDR3 here is CASSLAGTEGGEQFF. Here the CDR3 DNA reads TGCGCCAGCAGCTTGGCGGGGACCGAGGGAGGGGAGCAGTTCTTC.

This clonotype was seen many times. The chain joins TRBV11-2 to TRBJ2-7; no clear D. The V end was cut by 4 bases, the J end by 3 bases, with 10 bases between. CDR3 length equals 13 residues. Germline V gene lookup returns CDR1 SGHAT and CDR2 FQNNGV. The CDR3 is CASSSPADYEQYF. For the CDR3, the DNA is TGTGCCAGCAGCTCGCCGGCGGACTACGAGCAGTACTTC.

This clonotype appeared a few times. The chain couples TRBV7-9 to TRBJ1-5, with a weak D call TRBD1 (5 bases). The CDR3 loop spans 15 amino acids. Per germline, CDR1 SEHNR and CDR2 FQNEAQ (reference sequence). The V end lost 8 bases, the J end lost 0 bases, and 14 bases lay between the germline ends. The CDR3 DNA reads TGTGCCAGCGGCTGGGCGGGGGATAGCAATCAGCCCCAGCATTTT. Translation: CASGWAGDSNQPQHF.

This clonotype was detected a few times. The chain combines TRBV5-1 with TRBJ2-7; D call uncertain. The CDR3 consists of 15 residues. Germline V gene sequence: CDR1 SGHRS, CDR2 YFSETQ. The V end lost 0 bases, the J end lost 3 bases, and 13 bases lay between the germline ends. This CDR3 reads CASSLAPATGYEQYF. Here the CDR3 DNA reads TGCGCCAGCAGCTTGGCCCCAGCGACCGGCTACGAGCAGTACTTC.

This clonotype was seen repeatedly, ten times or more. The gene calls are TRBV30 and TRBJ2-7; D may be TRBD1 (5 bases). The CDR3 has 14 amino acids. From germline, CDR1 is GTSNPN and CDR2 SVGIG (reference sequence). V lost 0 bases, J lost 0 bases, and 9 bases lay in between. In DNA, the CDR3 is TGTGCCTGGAGTGTACAGGCCTTCTCCTACGAGCAGTACTTC. It is translated as CAWSVQAFSYEQYF.

This clonotype was found a few times. The V call is TRBV2, the J call TRBJ1-5; D gene ambiguous. This CDR3 spans 15 amino acids. V was trimmed by 4 bases and J by 4 bases, leaving 14 bases between them. Germline CDR1 reads SNHLY; CDR2 reads FYNNEI. In DNA, the CDR3 is TGTGCCAGCAGTGTAGAAGGGCACGAAAATCAGCCCCAGCATTTT. Protein product: CASSVEGHENQPQHF.

In this sample, this clonotype turned up a few times. The chain employs TRBV20-1 and TRBJ2-2, with a possible D match to TRBD1 (5 bases). Trimming removed 1 base from V and 2 bases from J, with 8 bases in between. The CDR3 is made up of 14 amino acids. CDR1 is DFQATT and CDR2 is SNEGSKA in the germline V gene (reference sequence). In DNA, the CDR3 is TGCAGTGCTAGAGGCCAGGGAAACACCGGGGAGCTGTTTTTT. Translating it yields CSARGQGNTGELFF.